A single sample gave rise to the 28 T cell receptor beta chains below, sequenced in a study of cytotoxic CD8 clonotypes in ibrutinib-treated CLL. Only in-frame clones appear in the TCRdb table, and some are missing; sequencing was by immunoSEQ multiplex PCR. Found here are about 140,000 clones, more than 75% of them singletons; the top ten hold 6% to 9.5%. The specimen was PBMCs, collected after 36 months of ibrutinib treatment. These receptors originate from a human donor with chronic lymphocytic leukemia.

This rearrangement joins TRBV6-1 to TRBJ2-3, with D maybe TRBD2 (5 bases). Germline CDR1 MNHNS, CDR2 SASEGT. Trimming stripped 4 bases from V and 1 base from J, with 15 bases between. The CDR3 is made up of 16 amino acids. This CDR3 is CASSAGLATRTDTQYF. DNA of the CDR3: TGTGCCAGCAGTGCGGGTCTAGCCACGCGCACAGATACGCAGTATTTT.

In DNA, the CDR3 is TGTGCCAGCTCACCAACCAGTACGAACACTGAAGCTTTCTTT. Translated, it gives CASSPTSTNTEAFF. V gene TRBV18 combines with J gene TRBJ1-1; D gene unclear. Trimming pared 2 bases from V and 1 base from J, leaving 8 bases between. The CDR3 is 14 residues long. Germline V gene sequence: CDR1 KGHSH, CDR2 LQKENI.

The chain couples TRBV10-1 to TRBJ2-2; D is uncertain. Germline V gives CDR1 WNHNN, CDR2 SYGVQD (reference sequence). Trimming stripped 0 bases from V and 5 bases from J, with 16 bases between. CDR3 length equals 17 residues. The CDR3 here is CASSESWGQTLTGELFF. The CDR3 nucleotides read TGCGCCAGCAGTGAGTCGTGGGGTCAGACCCTAACCGGGGAGCTGTTTTTT.

The chain joins TRBV7-2 to TRBJ2-7, with 8 bases that match TRBD1. Germline CDR1 SGHTA, CDR2 FQGNSA. Trimming removed 1 base from V and 5 bases from J; junction bases left unmatched: 4. The CDR3 spans 14 residues. The CDR3 nucleotides read TGTGCCAGCAGCTTAGGGCAGGGGGCCCACGAGCAGTACTTC. Amino acid sequence: CASSLGQGAHEQYF.

The chain is built from TRBV9 and TRBJ2-2; no firm D call. Per germline, CDR1 SGDLS and CDR2 YYNGEE. The length of the CDR3 is 13 residues. With 7 bases removed from V and 4 bases from J, the gap between germline ends came to 11 bases. CDR3 sequence: CASGRTSTGELFF. The CDR3 nucleotides read TGTGCCAGCGGCAGGACCAGCACCGGGGAGCTGTTTTTT.

This sequence joins TRBV4-2 and TRBJ1-2; D is unresolved. This CDR3 has 19 residues. In germline, CDR1 is LGHNA, CDR2 YNFKEQ. V was pared by 0 bases and J by 2 bases, with 22 bases between. CDR3 region: CASSQEGGKGLWTNYGYTF. CDR3 nucleotide sequence: TGTGCCAGCAGCCAAGAGGGAGGGAAAGGGCTTTGGACGAACTATGGCTACACCTTC.

The chain employs TRBV7-7 and TRBJ2-1; 7 bases match TRBD1. Germline CDR1 is SSHAT and CDR2 is FNYEAQ (reference sequence). This CDR3 has 15 amino acids. Losses at the gene ends were 1 base for V and 8 bases for J; bases not matched to a gene: 8. The CDR3 here is CASSLGGGPLDEQFF. In nucleotides, the CDR3 is TGTGCCAGCAGCTTAGGAGGGGGCCCCTTGGATGAGCAGTTCTTC.

This chain uses TRBV5-6 with TRBJ1-3, with TRBD1 as a possible D gene (6 bases). Germline-derived CDR1 and CDR2 are SGHDT and YYEEEE. V lost 3 bases and J 12 bases, leaving 25 bases between the germline ends. The CDR3 totals 16 residues. This chain's CDR3 is CASSSGQRSVGGNIYF. CDR3 DNA sequence: TGTGCCAGCAGCTCAGGACAGCGATCCGTTGGGGGCAACATATATTTT.

This rearrangement joins TRBV30 to TRBJ2-5, with D unresolved. CDR3 length: 12 residues. CDR1 and CDR2 from the germline V gene are GTSNPN and SVGIG (reference sequence). The V and J ends lost 0 bases and 5 bases respectively, with 7 bases between them. Written as DNA, the CDR3 is TGTGCCTGGAGTGTACTCCGCGAGACCCAGTACTTC. Translation: CAWSVLRETQYF.

The chain uses TRBV2 and TRBJ2-4; a possible D gene is TRBD1 (5 bases). This CDR3 has 15 amino acids. V was trimmed by 4 bases and J by 0 bases, leaving 10 bases between them. The germline V gene encodes CDR1 SNHLY and CDR2 FYNNEI. The CDR3 bases are TGTGCCAGCAGTGGACAGCTGCTAGCCAAAAACATTCAGTACTTC. It codes for CASSGQLLAKNIQYF.

The chain links TRBV9 to TRBJ1-1, with D possibly matching TRBD1 (5 bases). Germline CDR1 is SGDLS and CDR2 is YYNGEE. The CDR3 loop spans 12 amino acids. The ends were cut back, 2 bases at V and 8 bases at J, with 10 bases in the middle. The CDR3 loop is CASSVPGTEAFF. The CDR3, as DNA: TGTGCCAGCAGCGTCCCAGGGACCGAAGCTTTCTTT. Supplemented by reference TRBV9 and TRBJ1-1, the full variable domain reads DSGVTQTPKHLITATGQRVTLRCSPRSGDLSVYWYQQSLDQGLQFLIQYYNGEERAKGNILERFSAQQFPDLHSELNLSSLELGDSALYFCASSVPGTEAFFGQGTRLTVV.

This sequence joins TRBV30 and TRBJ2-5; D is unclear. The J call is doubtful: the DNA matches TRBJ2-7 better. Germline V gives CDR1 GTSNPN, CDR2 SVGIG (reference sequence). This CDR3 contains 13 residues. Here the CDR3 reads CAWIRANSYEQYF. The CDR3 DNA reads as TGTGCCTGGATCCGCGCCAACTCCTACGAGCAGTACTTC.

CDR3 protein: CASSLSRGADTQYF. CDR3 nucleotides: TGTGCCAGCAGCTTATCCAGGGGTGCAGATACGCAGTATTTT. The V gene is TRBV7-9, the J gene TRBJ2-3; D may be TRBD1 (6 bases). This CDR3 spans 14 amino acids. From germline, CDR1 is SEHNR and CDR2 FQNEAQ (reference sequence). Trimming removed 2 bases from V and 4 bases from J, with 10 bases in between. Using reference TRBV7-9 and TRBJ2-3 for the parts outside the CDR3, the full variable domain is DTGVSQNPRHKITKRGQNVTFRCDPISEHNRLYWYRQTLGQGPEFLTYFQNEAQLEKSRLLSDRFSAERPKGSFSTLEIQRTEQGDSAMYLCASSLSRGADTQYFGPGTRLTVL.

The chain carries TRBV5-1 and TRBJ1-3, with 8 bases that match TRBD1. Looked up from germline, CDR1 is SGHRS and CDR2 is YFSETQ. V lost 4 bases, J lost 4 bases, and 10 bases stayed unmatched. This CDR3 is 16 amino acids long. The CDR3 protein is CASSRTGRESGNTIYF. The CDR3 DNA reads as TGCGCCAGCAGCAGGACAGGGCGAGAATCCGGAAACACCATATATTTT.

The chain is built from TRBV14 and TRBJ2-5; D tentatively reads TRBD1 or TRBD2 (5 bases each). CDR1 is SGHDN and CDR2 is FVKESK in the germline V gene. V lost 4 bases, J lost 0 bases, and 18 bases lay in between. The length of the CDR3 is 17 residues. The CDR3 sequence: CASSPRQGRRHQETQYF. The CDR3 nucleotides are TGTGCCAGCAGCCCAAGGCAGGGAAGGAGGCACCAAGAGACCCAGTACTTC.

The chain links TRBV13 to TRBJ2-1, with 12 bases identical to TRBD2. CDR1 and CDR2 (germline): PRHDT, FYEKMQ (reference sequence). The trim removed 1 base at V and 6 bases at J, leaving 1 base unmatched. The CDR3 runs 15 residues. CDR3 amino acids: CASSLELAGGNEQFF. The CDR3 bases are TGTGCCAGCAGCTTAGAACTAGCGGGAGGCAATGAGCAGTTCTTC. Supplemented by reference TRBV13 and TRBJ2-1, the full variable domain reads AAGVIQSPRHLIKEKRETATLKCYPIPRHDTVYWYQQGPGQDPQFLISFYEKMQSDKGSIPDRFSAQQFSDYHSELNMSSLELGDSALYFCASSLELAGGNEQFFGPGTRLTVL.

This rearrangement joins TRBV25-1 to TRBJ2-7, with TRBD2 as a possible D gene (6 bases). The germline V and J ends were trimmed by 6 bases and 3 bases, with 18 bases remaining between them. This CDR3 spans 15 amino acids. Germline lookup yields CDR1 MGHDK and CDR2 SYGVNS. For the CDR3, the DNA is TGTGCCAGCAGAGGGGTAGGAGGGAGTGGCTACGAGCAGTACTTC. It encodes CASRGVGGSGYEQYF.

This sequence joins TRBV6-5 and TRBJ2-3, with a weak D call TRBD2 (5 bases). Trimming cost V 5 bases and J 2 bases, with 11 bases left between them. CDR3 length equals 14 residues. The germline gives CDR1 MNHEY, CDR2 SVGAGI. The CDR3 here is CASSPYRDTDTQYF. The CDR3 DNA reads TGTGCCAGCAGTCCCTACCGGGACACAGATACGCAGTATTTT.

The J gene is TRBJ2-3, the V gene TRBV18; D is possibly TRBD2 (6 bases). From germline, CDR1 is KGHSH and CDR2 LQKENI. Trimming left V 3 bases short and J 3 bases short, with 13 bases between. There are 15 residues in the CDR3. CDR3 DNA sequence: TGTGCCAGCTCACCCGGAGGGGCTAGGACAGATACGCAGTATTTT. Protein sequence: CASSPGGARTDTQYF.

CDR3 nucleotide sequence: TGCAGCCCGACTAGGAGCTCCTACAATGAGCAGTTCTTC. Protein: CSPTRSSYNEQFF. The chain has TRBV29-1 and TRBJ2-1, with D maybe TRBD2 (6 bases). The CDR3 sequence is 13 residues long. V shed 8 bases and J shed 0 bases, with 11 bases lying between them. Germline V gene lookup returns CDR1 SQVTM and CDR2 ANQGSEA.

The chain joins TRBV15 to TRBJ1-5, with D unclear. The CDR3 is 15 residues long. The ends were cut back, 1 base at V and 3 bases at J, with 10 bases in the middle. CDR1 and CDR2 (germline): LNHNV, YYDKDF (reference sequence). CDR3 sequence: CATSRAGSSNQPQHF. The CDR3 DNA reads as TGTGCCACCAGCAGAGCTGGGTCATCCAATCAGCCCCAGCATTTT.

The chain couples TRBV19 to TRBJ1-1; D ambiguous. Germline V gene lookup returns CDR1 LNHDA and CDR2 SQIVND (reference sequence). The CDR3 has 14 amino acids. Trimming pared 6 bases from V and 4 bases from J, leaving 15 bases between. CDR3: CASRGPVGFTEAFF. CDR3 sequence (DNA): TGTGCCAGTAGAGGACCCGTTGGGTTCACTGAAGCTTTCTTT.

This chain uses TRBV7-3 with TRBJ1-2, with D possibly being TRBD1 (5 bases). V was clipped by 5 bases and J by 5 bases, with 18 bases between them. Germline CDR1 SGHTA, CDR2 FQGTGA. The CDR3 totals 15 residues. The CDR3 here is CASSPFVGEAYGYTF. The CDR3 coding sequence is TGTGCCAGCAGCCCCTTCGTAGGGGAGGCTTATGGCTACACCTTC.

V and J are TRBV7-6 and TRBJ1-1; D ambiguous. Germline V gene lookup returns CDR1 SGHVS and CDR2 FNYEAQ. The V end was cut by 4 bases, the J end by 6 bases, with 12 bases between. The CDR3 is 13 residues long. CDR3 sequence: CASSYKWGSEAFF. The CDR3 DNA sequence: TGTGCCAGCAGCTACAAGTGGGGATCTGAAGCTTTCTTT.

The chain uses TRBV5-6 and TRBJ2-2; TRBD2 aligns across 8 bases. The CDR3 loop spans 16 amino acids. V shed 0 bases and J 5 bases; nucleotides not matched to a gene: 6. Per germline, CDR1 SGHDT and CDR2 YYEEEE. The CDR3 loop is CASSLVLAETTGELFF. CDR3 sequence (DNA): TGTGCCAGCAGCTTGGTACTAGCGGAGACTACCGGGGAGCTGTTTTTT.

The gene calls are TRBV5-1 and TRBJ1-1; D gene unclear. This CDR3 has 14 amino acids. Germline loops: CDR1 SGHRS, CDR2 YFSETQ. Between the trimmed V and J ends, which lost 0 bases and 1 base, there was a span of 7 bases. The CDR3 sequence is CASSLAKGNTEAFF. CDR3 coding DNA: TGCGCCAGCAGCTTGGCCAAGGGGAACACTGAAGCTTTCTTT.

The CDR3: CASSGQGVTDTQYF. The CDR3 DNA reads as TGTGCCAGCAGTGGGCAGGGGGTAACAGATACGCAGTATTTT. The rearrangement links TRBV2 to TRBJ2-3, with 7 bases aligning to TRBD1. The CDR3 contains 14 residues. Germline trimming cut 4 bases from V and 3 bases from J; bases unmatched to any gene: 4. Germline V gives CDR1 SNHLY, CDR2 FYNNEI.

V gene TRBV7-3 combines with J gene TRBJ2-1; TRBD1 agrees at 7 bases. CDR1 and CDR2 (germline): SGHTA, FQGTGA. V lost 0 bases and J lost 7; bases outside the gene matches: 3. This CDR3 is built from 14 residues. The CDR3 nucleotides are TGTGCCAGCAGCTTAACCGGGACAGAAAATGAGCAGTTCTTC. This codes for CASSLTGTENEQFF.